This T cell receptor (beta chain) was captured by sequencing in a study of blood T cell repertoires in COVID-19. The CDR3 covers 13 residues. Between the trimmed V and J ends, which lost 3 bases and 1 base, there was a span of 6 bases. Only in-frame clones appear in the TCRdb table, and some are missing; sequencing was by immunoSEQ multiplex PCR. The data contain 100,000 or so clones, over 85% of them singletons. Source material: peripheral blood. The V call is TRBV12-3 or TRBV12-4, the J call TRBJ1-1; D is undetermined. This receptor was identified in an older man with acute or convalescent COVID-19. CDR3 nucleotides: TGTGCCAGCAGTTTTTACTCGAACACTGAAGCTTTCTTT. This encodes CASSFYSNTEAFF.